This passage covers 17 T cell receptor beta chains from one sample sequenced in a study of technical replicates of blood from several donors. TCRdb keeps only in-frame clones here, not all; method: immunoSEQ multiplex PCR. The table shows approximately 79,000 clones, with about 92% occurring only once. Material: T cells isolated from PBMCs. The receptors derive from a human donor in good health.

The V and J genes are TRBV25-1 and TRBJ2-7, with 8 nucleotides matching TRBD1. The CDR3 is 11 residues long. V was clipped by 7 bases and J by 5 bases; unmatched bases: 1. Per germline, CDR1 MGHDK and CDR2 SYGVNS. CDR3 nucleotides: TGTGCCAGCACAGGGGGCAACGAGCAGTACTTC. Translating gives CASTGGNEQYF.

This clone was recorded only once. The rearrangement links TRBV5-4 to TRBJ2-5; 9 bases match TRBD2. J gave up 3 bases and V 0 bases, and 6 bases lay outside the gene matches. The CDR3 is 16 residues long. Germline CDR1 reads SGHNT; CDR2 reads YYREEE (reference sequence). The CDR3 bases are TGTGCCAGCAGCTTGGCGGTAGCGGGAGCTAAAGAGACCCAGTACTTC. It translates to CASSLAVAGAKETQYF.

A few counts support this clone. The chain joins TRBV4-2 to TRBJ1-1; no clear D. This CDR3 has 14 amino acids. CDR1 is LGHNA, CDR2 YNFKEQ, per germline. Trimming pared 3 bases from V and 1 base from J, leaving 9 bases between. The CDR3 nucleotides are TGTGCCAGCAGCCATCCGTTCTCGAACACTGAAGCTTTCTTT. Protein: CASSHPFSNTEAFF.

The rearrangement joins TRBV7-9 to TRBJ2-1, with unresolved D. The CDR3 spans 12 residues. V was pared by 1 base and J by 5 bases, with 3 bases between. The germline V gene has CDR1 SEHNR and CDR2 FQNEAQ (reference sequence). The CDR3 coding sequence is TGTGCCAGCAGCTTAGGTAACAATGAGCAGTTCTTC. This codes for CASSLGNNEQFF.

Only one count was recorded for this clone. The CDR3 loop is CASSPGQYEQYF. The CDR3, as DNA: TGTGCCAGCAGCCCGGGACAATACGAGCAGTACTTC. The chain couples TRBV6-1 to TRBJ2-7, with a possible D match to TRBD1 (6 bases). V was clipped by 6 bases and J by 4 bases, with 10 bases between them. Germline assignment: CDR1 MNHNS and CDR2 SASEGT. The CDR3 has 12 amino acids.

J is TRBJ2-7 and V is TRBV2; a possible D gene is TRBD2 (6 bases). V lost 9 bases and J lost 3, with 12 bases in between. Germline CDR1 and CDR2: SNHLY and FYNNEI. The CDR3 spans 12 residues. This chain's CDR3 is CASKLGGYEQYF. CDR3 in DNA: TGTGCCAGTAAATTGGGGGGCTACGAGCAGTACTTC. The full variable domain, its missing parts supplied by reference TRBV2 and TRBJ2-7, is EPEVTQTPSHQVTQMGQEVILRCVPISNHLYFYWYRQILGQKVEFLVSFYNNEISEKSEIFDDQFSVERPDGSNFTLKIRSTKLEDSAMYFCASKLGGYEQYFGPGTRLTVT.

DNA of the CDR3: TGTGCCAGCAGCTTAGCTGCAGGACAGCCCCAGCATTTT. Translation: CASSLAAGQPQHF. This chain links TRBV7-9 with TRBJ1-5; D is unresolved. Deletions cut 0 bases from V and 7 bases from J, with 7 bases between. CDR3 size: 13 residues. Germline values: CDR1 SEHNR, CDR2 FQNEAQ (reference sequence).

The rearrangement joins TRBV7-9 to TRBJ2-3; no clear D gene. The V gene's germline CDR1 is SEHNR and CDR2 FQNEAQ (reference sequence). V was pared by 5 bases and J by 8 bases, with 17 bases between. The CDR3 loop spans 14 amino acids. The CDR3 DNA sequence: TGTGCCAGCAGCCCTGAGTTTAGTCAGGTTACGCAGTATTTT. Its translation is CASSPEFSQVTQYF.

This clone has just one count. The chain is built from TRBV13 and TRBJ2-2; TRBD2 aligns across 7 bases. The CDR3 covers 16 residues. Germline V gene lookup returns CDR1 PRHDT and CDR2 FYEKMQ (reference sequence). With 1 base clipped from V and 6 bases from J, the junction kept 8 bases outside the gene matches. CDR3 nucleotides: TGTGCCAGCAGCTTAGATCCTACTAGCGTAGCCGGGGAGCTGTTTTTT. Protein: CASSLDPTSVAGELFF.

The chain couples TRBV27 to TRBJ2-7; 9 positions match TRBD2. V lost 4 bases to trimming and J lost 1 base; unmatched junction nucleotides: 5. The CDR3 totals 15 residues. Germline CDR1 is MNHEY and CDR2 is SMNVEV (reference sequence). CDR3 nucleotides: TGTGCCAGCAGTTCGGGACTAGCTGCTTCCTACGAGCAGTACTTC. Protein: CASSSGLAASYEQYF.

This clone has a single count. This chain links TRBV30 with TRBJ2-2, with D maybe TRBD2 (6 bases). Trimming left V 1 base short and J 5 bases short, with 14 bases between. Per germline, CDR1 GTSNPN and CDR2 SVGIG (reference sequence). There are 15 residues in the CDR3. CDR3 sequence reads: CAWSGRAWGTGELFF. As DNA, the CDR3 is TGTGCCTGGAGTGGGAGGGCCTGGGGGACCGGGGAGCTGTTTTTT.

This rearrangement joins TRBV5-1 to TRBJ2-2, with D uncertain. Deletions cut 0 bases from V and 4 bases from J, with 7 bases between. Germline V gene data show CDR1 as SGHRS and CDR2 as YFSETQ. The CDR3 totals 14 residues. The CDR3 nucleotides are TGCGCCAGCAGCTTGGATCAGTTCACCGGGGAGCTGTTTTTT. Encoded protein: CASSLDQFTGELFF.

V usage is TRBV28 and J usage is TRBJ1-1, with D perhaps TRBD1 (5 bases). V gave up 5 bases and J gave up 5 bases, with 12 bases separating them. Germline loops: CDR1 MDHEN, CDR2 SYDVKM. The CDR3 contains 13 residues. The CDR3 DNA reads TGTGCCAGCAGTACAGGTGAAGGTACTGAAGCTTTCTTT. It encodes CASSTGEGTEAFF. Variable domain in full (rest from reference TRBV28 and TRBJ1-1): DVKVTQSSRYLVKRTGEKVFLECVQDMDHENMFWYRQDPGLGLRLIYFSYDVKMKEKGDIPEGYSVSREKKERFSLILESASTNQTSMYLCASSTGEGTEAFFGQGTRLTVV.

This clone appeared a single time. The rearrangement uses TRBV5-6 and TRBJ1-3, with TRBD1 matching 8 bases. The germline gives CDR1 SGHDT, CDR2 YYEEEE. Losses at the gene ends were 0 bases for V and 2 bases for J; bases not matched to a gene: 1. This CDR3 has 15 amino acids. CDR3 DNA sequence: TGTGCCAGCAGCTTGGAGACAGGGGCTGGAAACACCATATATTTT. This translates into CASSLETGAGNTIYF. The full variable domain, its missing parts supplied by reference TRBV5-6 and TRBJ1-3, is DAGVTQSPTHLIKTRGQQVTLRCSPKSGHDTVSWYQQALGQGPQFIFQYYEEEERQRGNFPDRFSGHQFPNYSSELNVNALLLGDSALYLCASSLETGAGNTIYFGEGSWLTVV.

This clone came up a few times. An end of the junction differs from the germline gene, which may be a read error. The rearrangement links TRBV30 to TRBJ1-1; D perhaps matches TRBD1 (5 bases). Germline values: CDR1 GTSNPN, CDR2 SVGIG (reference sequence). This CDR3 is 11 amino acids long. This CDR3 is CAWREQATGIF. For the CDR3, the DNA is TGTGCCTGGAGGGAACAGGCAACAGGAATCTTT.

The chain carries TRBV29-1 and TRBJ1-2; D is unclear. The CDR3 has 14 amino acids. Between the trimmed V and J ends, which lost 4 bases and 4 bases, there was a span of 16 bases. Germline lookup yields CDR1 SQVTM and CDR2 ANQGSEA. CDR3 protein: CSVVLSVSSYGYTF. The CDR3 DNA is TGCAGCGTTGTGCTATCCGTCTCTTCCTATGGCTACACCTTC.

The chain links TRBV4-3 to TRBJ2-1; TRBD2 matches 10 bases. CDR1 and CDR2 from the germline V gene are LGHNA and YSLEER. This CDR3 has 16 amino acids. V was clipped by 0 bases and J by 10 bases; unmatched bases: 9. The CDR3 loop reads CASSQDQELAGEEQFF. In DNA form, the CDR3 reads TGCGCCAGCAGCCAAGATCAGGAGCTAGCGGGAGAGGAGCAGTTCTTC.